The 7 T cell receptor beta chains below were found in one sample sequenced in a study of human T cells and chemical hapten exposure. TCRdb re-derived calls from the RACE reads in MiXCR, one entry per CDR3 protein. The sample records about 380,000 distinct CDR3 sequences, roughly 4.8% being singletons. Time point: patch test 1, 2 weeks after DPC sensitization. The treatment is: therapeutic diphenylcyclopropenone sensitization with weekly scalp DPC. Source: whole blood, taken in connection with sensitization to the hapten diphenylcyclopropenone (DPC). Every receptor here comes from a woman in her forties or fifties with alopecia areata. Some clones in this sample may be carry-over from other donors' samples.

The rearrangement links TRBV7-2 to TRBJ2-3; D is ambiguous. Per the germline V gene, CDR1 is SGHTA and CDR2 is FQGNSA. The ends were cut back, 8 bases at V and 2 bases at J, with 11 bases in the middle. This CDR3 is built from 13 residues. CDR3 bases: TGTGCCAGCCTAGGCCCGAACACAGATACGCAGTATTTT. It encodes CASLGPNTDTQYF.

This clonotype has ten or more counts. The chain links TRBV20-1 to TRBJ2-3, with D perhaps matching TRBD2 (5 bases). The V gene lost 0 bases and the J gene lost 0 bases, with 10 bases spanning the gap. CDR1 and CDR2 (germline): DFQATT, SNEGSKA (reference sequence). The CDR3 is 15 amino acids. This chain's CDR3 is CSARDPSGSTDTQYF. CDR3 in DNA: TGCAGTGCTAGAGATCCAAGCGGTAGCACAGATACGCAGTATTTT.

This clonotype showed up many times. The V gene is TRBV6-2 or TRBV6-3, the J gene TRBJ1-5; D might be TRBD1 (6 bases). CDR3 length: 15 residues. The V end lost 6 bases, the J end lost 0 bases, and 12 bases lay between the germline ends. Germline CDR1 reads MNHEY; CDR2 reads SVGEGT. CDR3 loop: CASRTDRSSNQPQHF. CDR3 nucleotides: TGTGCCAGCAGGACCGACAGGAGTAGCAATCAGCCCCAGCATTTT.

This clonotype was counted many times. The rearrangement links TRBV5-6 to TRBJ1-1; D call uncertain. There are 15 residues in the CDR3. CDR1 and CDR2 (germline): SGHDT, YYEEEE. V lost 8 bases and J lost 5, with 22 bases in between. The CDR3 spells CASLLAASFGTEAFF. CDR3 in DNA: TGTGCCAGTCTTTTAGCCGCCTCCTTTGGGACTGAAGCTTTCTTT.

This clonotype was detected only a few times. The chain carries TRBV7-2 and TRBJ2-1, with D possibly matching TRBD1 (6 bases). Per germline, CDR1 SGHTA and CDR2 FQGNSA. The CDR3 sequence is 16 residues long. V lost 5 bases to trimming and J lost 0 bases, with 14 bases between them. The DNA for the CDR3 is TGTGCCAGCAGCCGGCCGGGACAAGTCTCCTACAATGAGCAGTTCTTC. This codes for CASSRPGQVSYNEQFF.

Ten or more counts support this clonotype. The chain employs TRBV6-6 and TRBJ2-1; 7 bases agree with TRBD1. The germline gives CDR1 MNHNY, CDR2 SVGAGI (reference sequence). V gave up 4 bases and J gave up 3 bases; unmatched junction bases: 9. The CDR3 is 16 residues long. This CDR3 reads CASSLPDRESYNEQFF. The CDR3, as DNA: TGTGCCAGCAGTTTACCTGACAGGGAGAGCTACAATGAGCAGTTCTTC.

This clonotype was seen ten or more times. This chain connects TRBV28 to TRBJ2-7, with TRBD2 identical over 12 bases. This CDR3 region has 14 residues. The junction had 3 bases not matched to a gene; V was cut back by 5 bases and J by 4 bases. The V gene's germline CDR1 is MDHEN and CDR2 SYDVKM. CDR3 region: CASSRTSGKYEQYF. DNA for the CDR3: TGTGCCAGCAGTAGGACTAGCGGGAAGTACGAGCAGTACTTC.